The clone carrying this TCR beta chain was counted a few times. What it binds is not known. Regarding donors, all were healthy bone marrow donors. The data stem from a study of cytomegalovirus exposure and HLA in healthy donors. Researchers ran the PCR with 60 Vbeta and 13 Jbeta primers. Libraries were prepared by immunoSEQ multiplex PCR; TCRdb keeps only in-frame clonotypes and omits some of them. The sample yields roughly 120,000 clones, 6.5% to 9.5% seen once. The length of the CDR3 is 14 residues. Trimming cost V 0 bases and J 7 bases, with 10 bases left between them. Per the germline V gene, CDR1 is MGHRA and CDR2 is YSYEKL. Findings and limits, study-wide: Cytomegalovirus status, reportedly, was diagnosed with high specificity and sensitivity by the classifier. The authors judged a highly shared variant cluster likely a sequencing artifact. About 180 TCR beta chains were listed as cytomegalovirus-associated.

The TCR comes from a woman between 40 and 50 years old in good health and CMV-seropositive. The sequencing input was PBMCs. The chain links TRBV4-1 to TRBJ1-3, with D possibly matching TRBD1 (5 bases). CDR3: CASSQDLGVNTIYF. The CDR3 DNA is TGCGCCAGCAGCCAAGATCTAGGGGTGAACACCATATATTTT.